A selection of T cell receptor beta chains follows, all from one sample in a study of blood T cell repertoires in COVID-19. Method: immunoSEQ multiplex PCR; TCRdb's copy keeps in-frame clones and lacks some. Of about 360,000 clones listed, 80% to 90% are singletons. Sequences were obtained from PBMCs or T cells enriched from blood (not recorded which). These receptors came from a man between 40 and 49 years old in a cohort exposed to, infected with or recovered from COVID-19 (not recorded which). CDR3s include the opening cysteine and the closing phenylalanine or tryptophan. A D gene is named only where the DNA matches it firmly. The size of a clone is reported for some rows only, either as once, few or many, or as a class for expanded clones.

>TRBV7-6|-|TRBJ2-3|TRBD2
TGTGCCAGCAGCTTTGGTAGCGGGAGTGGGGGCACCACAGATACGCAGTATTTT
CASSFGSGSGGTTDTQYF
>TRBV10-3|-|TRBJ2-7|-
TGTGCCACAAAACTAGCAACTAGCTCCTACGAGCAGTACTTC
CATKLATSSYEQYF
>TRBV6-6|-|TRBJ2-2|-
TGTGCCGCGGCCGGGACACCCTCGCCCGGGGAGCTGTTTTTT
CAAAGTPSPGELFF
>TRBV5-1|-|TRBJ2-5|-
TGCGCCAGCAGCTTGGGGACAGACCAAGAGACCCAGTACTTC
CASSLGTDQETQYF
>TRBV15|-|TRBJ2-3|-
TGTGCCACCAGCAGAGATTTGCAGGGCCCTACGACGCAGTATTTT
CATSRDLQGPTTQYF
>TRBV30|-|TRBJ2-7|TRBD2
TGTGCCTGCAAACCCGGGACTAGCGGTTACGAGCAGTACTTC
CACKPGTSGYEQYF
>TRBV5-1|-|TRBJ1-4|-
TGCGCCAGCTCTAAGACTGACGATGAAAAACTGTTTTTT
CASSKTDDEKLFF
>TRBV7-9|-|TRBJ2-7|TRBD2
TGTGCCAGCAGCCGGGGGGACTACGAGCAGTACTTC
CASSRGDYEQYF
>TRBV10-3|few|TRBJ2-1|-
TGTGCCATCAGTGAACAGAGCACGGCTGAGCAGTTCTTC
CAISEQSTAEQFF
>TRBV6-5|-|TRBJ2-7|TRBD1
TGTGCCAGCAGTTACTCTGGGACAGGGCCCTACGAGCAGTACTTC
CASSYSGTGPYEQYF
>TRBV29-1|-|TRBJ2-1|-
TGCAGCGTCATCGGGATCCTTAACAATGAGCAGTTCTTC
CSVIGILNNEQFF
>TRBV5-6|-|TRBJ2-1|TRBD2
TGTGCCAGCAGCTTGTTTAGCGGGACCTACAATGAGCAGTTCTTC
CASSLFSGTYNEQFF
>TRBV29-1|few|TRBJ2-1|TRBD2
TGCAGCGTTGCGGGACTAGCGGGAGGCTACAATGAGCAGTTCTTC
CSVAGLAGGYNEQFF
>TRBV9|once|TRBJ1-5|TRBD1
TGTGCCAGCAGCCTGGGACAGGGGGCAAATCAGCCCCAGCATTTT
CASSLGQGANQPQHF
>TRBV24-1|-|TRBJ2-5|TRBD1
TGTGCCACCAGTGAACGGACAGGGATGAGAGAGACCCAGTACTTC
CATSERTGMRETQYF
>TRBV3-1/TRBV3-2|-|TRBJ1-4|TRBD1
TGTGCCAGCAGCCAAACTTCCGGACAGGGGAATGAAAAACTGTTTTTT
CASSQTSGQGNEKLFF
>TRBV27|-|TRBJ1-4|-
TGTGCCAGCAGTTGGAACAGGGTGGCGGCTAATGAAAAACTGTTTTTT
CASSWNRVAANEKLFF
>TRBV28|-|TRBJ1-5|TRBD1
TGTGCCAGCAGTTTCCGCAGGGGGCAAAATCAGCCCCAGCATTTT
CASSFRRGQNQPQHF
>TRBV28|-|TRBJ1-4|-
TGTGCCAGCAGAGACACAGGGCATCGGGATGAAAAACTGTTTTTT
CASRDTGHRDEKLFF
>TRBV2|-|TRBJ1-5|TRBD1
TGTGCCAGCAGCGGCGGGACAGGGGGCCAGCCCCAGCATTTT
CASSGGTGGQPQHF
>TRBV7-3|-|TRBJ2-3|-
TGTGCCAGCAGCCCCAGGGCGGGATGGGCCACAGATACGCAGTATTTT
CASSPRAGWATDTQYF
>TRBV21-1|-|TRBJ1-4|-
TGTGCCAGCAGCCACAGGGTGACTAATGAAAAACTGTTTTTT
CASSHRVTNEKLFF
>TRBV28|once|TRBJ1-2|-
TGTGCCAGCACCCCCCCCAGGGGAAGAGGGGTGGACTATGGCTACACCTTC
CASTPPRGRGVDYGYTF
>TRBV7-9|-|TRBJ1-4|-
TGTGCCAGCAGCTTATCTAGTGGCAGACATGAAAAACTGTTTTTT
CASSLSSGRHEKLFF
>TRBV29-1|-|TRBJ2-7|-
TGCAGCGTAACTACGTTCCACGAGCAGTACTTC
CSVTTFHEQYF
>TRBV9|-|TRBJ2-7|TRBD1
TGTGCCAGCAGCGAGGGGGCGGTGGGACGGTACGAGCAGTACTTC
CASSEGAVGRYEQYF
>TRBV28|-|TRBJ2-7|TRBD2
TGTGCCAGCAGTACTCGCGGGAGGCAGCATTACTCCTACGAGCAGTACTTC
CASSTRGRQHYSYEQYF
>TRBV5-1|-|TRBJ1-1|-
TGCGCCAGCAGCTTGGCGGCAGGGAACACTGAAGCTTTCTTT
CASSLAAGNTEAFF
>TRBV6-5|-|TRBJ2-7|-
TGTGCCAGCAGTTACTCGAGGGCCTACGAGCAGTACTTC
CASSYSRAYEQYF
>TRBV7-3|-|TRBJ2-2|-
TGTGCCAGCAGCTTCGGGACAACGAACACCGGGGAGCTGTTTTTT
CASSFGTTNTGELFF
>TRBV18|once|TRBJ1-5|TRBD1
TGTGCCAGCTCCAGGACAGGGGATCAGCCCCAGCATTTT
CASSRTGDQPQHF
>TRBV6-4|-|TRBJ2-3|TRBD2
TGTGCCAGCAGTGACTTGGCGGGAGCGCAGTATTTT
CASSDLAGAQYF
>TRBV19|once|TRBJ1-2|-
TGTGCCAGTACCGATGTCAGGAACAACTATGGCTACACCTTC
CASTDVRNNYGYTF
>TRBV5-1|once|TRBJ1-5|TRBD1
TGCGCCAGCAGCGTGACAGGGAATAGCAATCAGCCCCAGCATTTT
CASSVTGNSNQPQHF
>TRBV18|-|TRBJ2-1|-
TGTGCCAGCTCATCGTTGGTAGCGGAGTTGGATGAGCAGTTCTTC
CASSSLVAELDEQFF
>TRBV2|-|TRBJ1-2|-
TGTGCCAGCAGTGAGTTCCCCGGGAGTGGCTATGGCTACACCTTC
CASSEFPGSGYGYTF
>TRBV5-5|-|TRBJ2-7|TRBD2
TGTGCCAGCAGCTTGCTAGCGGGAGGTTTTCCCTACGAGCAGTACTTC
CASSLLAGGFPYEQYF
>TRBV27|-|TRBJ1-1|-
TGTGCCAGCAGTCCGTACAAGAACACTGAAGCTTTCTTT
CASSPYKNTEAFF
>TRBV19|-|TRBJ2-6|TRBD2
TGTGCCAGTACCCCACCCATAATCCTAGCGGTATCTGGGGCCAACGTCCTGACTTTC
CASTPPIILAVSGANVLTF
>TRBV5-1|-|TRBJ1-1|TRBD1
TGCGCCAGCAGCAGGGGACAGGCTAACACTGAAGCTTTCTTT
CASSRGQANTEAFF
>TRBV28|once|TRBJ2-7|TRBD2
TGTGCCAGCAGTTCCTTAGCGGGAGCAAACTACGAGCAGTACTTC
CASSSLAGANYEQYF
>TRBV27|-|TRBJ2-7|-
TGTGCCAGCAGTTATCGTCCTAGCCACGAGCAGTACTTC
CASSYRPSHEQYF
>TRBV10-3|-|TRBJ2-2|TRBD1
TGTGCCATCAGTGACCCGACAGGGGGGAACACCGGGGAGCTGTTTTTT
CAISDPTGGNTGELFF
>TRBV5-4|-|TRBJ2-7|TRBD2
TGTGCCAGCAGCTTGGCCGGGACTAGGGATTACGAGCAGTACTTC
CASSLAGTRDYEQYF
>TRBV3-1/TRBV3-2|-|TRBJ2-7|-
TGTGCCAGCAGCGACAGGTTTGGCGAGCAGTACTTC
CASSDRFGEQYF
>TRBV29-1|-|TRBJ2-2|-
TGCAGCGTCACCGGGACTTCGAACACCGGGGAGCTGTTTTTT
CSVTGTSNTGELFF
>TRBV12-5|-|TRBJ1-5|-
TGTGCTAGTGGTCCTCTATCCGGGAGCAATCAGCCCCAGCATTTT
CASGPLSGSNQPQHF
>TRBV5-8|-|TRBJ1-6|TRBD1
TGTGCCAGCAGCTTGGTGGAGGGGGCGCGTAACGCCTATAATTCACCCCTCCACTTT
CASSLVEGARNAYNSPLHF
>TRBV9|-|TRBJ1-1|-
TGTGCCAGCAGCGTTCAGGGACAGAACACTGAAGCTTTCTTT
CASSVQGQNTEAFF
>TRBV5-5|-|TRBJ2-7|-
TGTGCCAGCAGGGAACAGGGCTACGAGCAGTACTTC
CASREQGYEQYF